What follows is one TCR beta chain and its context. Its antigen is not yet known. Per-base qualities were not stored, and no clone one base away is much larger. Library prep was done by 5' RACE. The run used an Illumina HiSeq 2500. A second about 7 to 11 cycle PCR used a sample-barcoded 5' primer and a J-beta primer mix. A template-switch 5' adaptor carrying 12 random nucleotides introduced a unique molecular identifier onto each TCR beta cDNA molecule. At least 3 million CDR3-containing paired-end reads were obtained from each sample. First-strand cDNA synthesis was performed from all RNA using the Mint cDNA synthesis kit, with priming by a TRBC-specific oligonucleotide. After uracil-DNA glycosylase treatment, a first 18-cycle PCR used universal primers M1SS and BC2_uni_R on all cDNA. As for the original processing: For normalization, 1 million high-quality reads, each with a distinct molecular identifier, were randomly selected from each sample. Instead of being binned into consensus sequences, reads that shared molecular identifiers were thrown out. CDR3 identification, clonotype clustering and error correction used MiTCR with a Q25 quality threshold and the strictest error-elimination algorithm. A nonparametric unseen species model with Euler transformation was used to estimate lower-bound total TCR beta diversity. Using fastp trimming at Q25 and MiXCR clonotype assembly, TCRdb reanalyzed the public sequencing data and kept in-frame beta chains. Rows are combined by CDR3 protein, so each entry shows the most common genes and DNA. These V and J calls rely on TCRdb rather than the paper's analysis. The sample table shows 1.6 million or so distinct CDR3 sequences, and roughly 30% are seen once. The ten largest account for about 10% of the sample.

The CDR3, from cysteine to phenylalanine, totals 14 residues. Only the CDR3 DNA stays, 42 bases, in frame from base 1. V is clipped by 2 bases and J by 4 bases, and the sequence between their germline boundaries is 14 bases long. The germline V gene (reference sequence) supplies CDR1 GTSNPN and CDR2 SVGIG. This sample was included in a study of blood T cells in healthy people across ages (dated by TCRdb to between 2015 and 2016). In terms of the full investigation: In model experiments, template switching captured about one uniquely barcoded TCR beta cDNA molecule for every two T cells. To avoid experimental bias, donors of different ages were spread randomly across the sequencing lanes. Donors were grouped into four age groups: young (average approximately 16 years), middle-aged (under 40), aged (about 59) and long-lived (over 80). Using deep sequencing normalized with unique cDNA molecular identifiers, the study measured how TCR beta repertoire diversity changes with age. For two donors (one aged 18 to 29 and one aged 80 or older), the study analyzed two additional independent replicas of 1 million unique cDNA reads from the same blood draw.

The donors were about 40 Caucasian individuals from Russia, aged about 6 to 95 years, who were systemically healthy. About 9.1 milliliters of peripheral blood were collected from each donor into EDTA-treated Vacutainer tubes. Ficoll-Paque density-gradient centrifugation was used to isolate PBMCs, with at least 7 million obtained per sample. Trizol reagent was used to extract total RNA from the PBMCs, yielding at least 6 micrograms per sample. Naive CD45RAhigh/CD27high T cell percentages were measured by flow cytometry on a PBMC aliquot from every donor. Overall study results and their limits: Because donor CMV infection status was unknown, age-related changes in expanded clonotypes were potentially confounded. Estimates of total diversity from one million sequenced T cells were regarded as lower bounds and underestimates. As age increased, observed TCR beta diversity per million T cells dropped in a roughly linear way, and a significant reduction was already evident by age roughly 40. The long-lived group showed more naive CD4+ T cells, fewer expanded clones and increased TCR diversity than the aged group, suggesting age selection. Bulk unsorted PBMC profiling prevented conclusive comparison of naive and antigen-experienced compartments. There was a strong correlation between observed TCR beta diversity and the percentage of naive T cells measured by flow cytometry.

The chain was built from TRBV30 and TRBJ1-1, and possibly TRBD1, on 6 matching bases. Sample: blood. The sequence came from a woman aged 25 to 39 in good health. The CDR3 protein is CAWSYRGGGTEAFF. Read as DNA, the sequence is TGTGCCTGGAGTTATCGTGGAGGGGGCACTGAAGCTTTCTTT.